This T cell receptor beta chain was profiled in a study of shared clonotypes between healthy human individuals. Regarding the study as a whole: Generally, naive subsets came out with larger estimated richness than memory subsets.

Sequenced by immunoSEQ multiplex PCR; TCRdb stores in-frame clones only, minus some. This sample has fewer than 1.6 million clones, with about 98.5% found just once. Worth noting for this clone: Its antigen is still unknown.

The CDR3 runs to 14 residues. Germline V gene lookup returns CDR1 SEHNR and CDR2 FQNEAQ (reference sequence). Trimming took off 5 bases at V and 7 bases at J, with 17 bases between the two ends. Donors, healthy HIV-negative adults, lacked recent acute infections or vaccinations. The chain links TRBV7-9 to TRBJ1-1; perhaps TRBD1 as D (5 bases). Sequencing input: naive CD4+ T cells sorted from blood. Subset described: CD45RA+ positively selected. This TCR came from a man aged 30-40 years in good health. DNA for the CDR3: TGTGCCAGCAGCCCAGGGACCCGCGAGCTTGAAGCTTTCTTT. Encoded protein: CASSPGTRELEAFF.